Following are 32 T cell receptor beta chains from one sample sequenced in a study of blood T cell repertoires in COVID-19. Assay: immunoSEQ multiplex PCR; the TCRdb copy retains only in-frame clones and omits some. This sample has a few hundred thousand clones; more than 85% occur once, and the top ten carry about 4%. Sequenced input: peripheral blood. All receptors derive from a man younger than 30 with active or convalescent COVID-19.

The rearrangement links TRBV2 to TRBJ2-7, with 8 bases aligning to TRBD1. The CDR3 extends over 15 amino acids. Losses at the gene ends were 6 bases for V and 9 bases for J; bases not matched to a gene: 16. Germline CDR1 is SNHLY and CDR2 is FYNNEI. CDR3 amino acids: CASSLQTGTGVVQYF. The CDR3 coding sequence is TGTGCCAGCAGCCTCCAAACCGGGACAGGAGTGGTGCAGTACTTC.

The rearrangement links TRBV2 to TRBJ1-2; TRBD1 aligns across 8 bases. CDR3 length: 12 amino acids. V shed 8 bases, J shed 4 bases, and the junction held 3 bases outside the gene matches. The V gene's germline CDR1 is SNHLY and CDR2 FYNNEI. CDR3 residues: CASGQGSYGYTF. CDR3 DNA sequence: TGTGCCAGCGGACAGGGTTCCTATGGCTACACCTTC.

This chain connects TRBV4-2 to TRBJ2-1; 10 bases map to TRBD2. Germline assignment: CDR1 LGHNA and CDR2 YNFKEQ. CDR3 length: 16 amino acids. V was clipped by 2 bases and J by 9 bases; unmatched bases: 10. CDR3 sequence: CASSQRSGRAVGEQFF. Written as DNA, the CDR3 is TGTGCCAGCAGCCAAAGGAGCGGGAGGGCCGTGGGTGAGCAGTTCTTC.

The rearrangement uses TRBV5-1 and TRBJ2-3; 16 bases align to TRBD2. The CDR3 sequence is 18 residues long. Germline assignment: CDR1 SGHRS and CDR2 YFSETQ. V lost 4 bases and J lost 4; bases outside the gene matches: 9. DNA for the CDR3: TGCGCCAGCAGCCACAGGGGACTAGCGGGGGGGCCCGCAGATACGCAGTATTTT. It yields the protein CASSHRGLAGGPADTQYF.

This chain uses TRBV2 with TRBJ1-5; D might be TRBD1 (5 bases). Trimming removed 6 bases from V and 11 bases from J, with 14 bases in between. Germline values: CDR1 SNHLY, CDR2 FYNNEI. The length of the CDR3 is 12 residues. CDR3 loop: CASRGTQYSQHF. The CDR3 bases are TGTGCCAGCAGGGGGACTCAGTACTCCCAGCATTTT.

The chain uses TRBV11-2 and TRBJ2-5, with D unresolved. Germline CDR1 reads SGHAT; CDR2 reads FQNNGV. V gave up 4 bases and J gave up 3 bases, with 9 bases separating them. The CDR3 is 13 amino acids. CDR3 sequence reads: CASSYHREETQYF. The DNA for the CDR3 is TGTGCCAGCAGCTACCATAGAGAAGAGACCCAGTACTTC.

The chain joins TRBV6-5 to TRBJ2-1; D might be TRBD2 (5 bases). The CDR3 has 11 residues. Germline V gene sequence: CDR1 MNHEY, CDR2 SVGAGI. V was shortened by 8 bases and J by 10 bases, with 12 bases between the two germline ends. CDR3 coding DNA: TGTGCCAGCGGCACGGGCGGGGAGCAGTTCTTC. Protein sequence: CASGTGGEQFF.

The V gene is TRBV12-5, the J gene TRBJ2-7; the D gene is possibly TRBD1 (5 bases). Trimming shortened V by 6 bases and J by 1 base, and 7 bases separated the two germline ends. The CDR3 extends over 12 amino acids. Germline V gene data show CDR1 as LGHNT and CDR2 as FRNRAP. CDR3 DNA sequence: TGTGCTAGTGGAAGACAGTCCTACGAGCAGTACTTC. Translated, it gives CASGRQSYEQYF.

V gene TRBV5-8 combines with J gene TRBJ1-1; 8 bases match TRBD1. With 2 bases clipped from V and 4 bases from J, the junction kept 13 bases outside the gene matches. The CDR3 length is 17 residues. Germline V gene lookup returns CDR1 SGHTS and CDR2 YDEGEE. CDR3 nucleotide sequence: TGTGCCAGCAGCTTTTACAGGGGGGAAGTAGGGATCACTGAAGCTTTCTTT. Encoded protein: CASSFYRGEVGITEAFF.

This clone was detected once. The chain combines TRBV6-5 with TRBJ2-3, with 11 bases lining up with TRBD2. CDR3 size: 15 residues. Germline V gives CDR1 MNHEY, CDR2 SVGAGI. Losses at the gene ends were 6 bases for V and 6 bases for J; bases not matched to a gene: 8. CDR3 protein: CASSRLTSGEDTQYF. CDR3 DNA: TGTGCCAGCAGCCGCTTGACTAGCGGGGAGGATACGCAGTATTTT.

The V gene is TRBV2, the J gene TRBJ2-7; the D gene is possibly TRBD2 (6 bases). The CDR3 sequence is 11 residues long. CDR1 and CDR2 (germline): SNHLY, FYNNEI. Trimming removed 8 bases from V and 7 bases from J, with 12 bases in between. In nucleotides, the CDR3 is TGTGCCAGCCTAGCGAAGGTGGAGCAGTACTTC. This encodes CASLAKVEQYF.

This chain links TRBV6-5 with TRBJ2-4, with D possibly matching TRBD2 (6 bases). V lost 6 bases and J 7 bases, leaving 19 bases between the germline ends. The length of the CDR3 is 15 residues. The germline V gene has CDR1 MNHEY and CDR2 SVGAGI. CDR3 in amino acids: CASSVYSAGGNIQYF. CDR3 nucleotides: TGTGCCAGCAGCGTATACTCGGCAGGAGGGAACATTCAGTACTTC.

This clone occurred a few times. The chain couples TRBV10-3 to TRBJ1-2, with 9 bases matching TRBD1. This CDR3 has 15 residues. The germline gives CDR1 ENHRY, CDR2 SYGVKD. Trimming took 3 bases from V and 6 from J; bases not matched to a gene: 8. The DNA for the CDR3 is TGTGCCATCAGTGACCCCTCACAGGGGGCGAATGGCTACACCTTC. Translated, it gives CAISDPSQGANGYTF.

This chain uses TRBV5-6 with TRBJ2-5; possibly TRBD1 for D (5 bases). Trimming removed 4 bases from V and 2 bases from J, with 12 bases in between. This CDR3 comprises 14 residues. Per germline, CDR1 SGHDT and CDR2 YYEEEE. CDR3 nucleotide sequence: TGTGCCAGCAGCCCCGGGTGGACACAAGAGACCCAGTACTTC. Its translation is CASSPGWTQETQYF.

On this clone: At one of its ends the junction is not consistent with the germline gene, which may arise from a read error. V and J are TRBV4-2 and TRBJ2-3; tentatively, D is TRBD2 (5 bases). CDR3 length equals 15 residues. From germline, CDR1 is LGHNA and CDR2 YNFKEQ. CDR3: CASSQDHLREDTQYF. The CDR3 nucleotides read TGTGCCAGCAGTCAAGATCATTTGAGGGAAGATACGCAGTATTTT.

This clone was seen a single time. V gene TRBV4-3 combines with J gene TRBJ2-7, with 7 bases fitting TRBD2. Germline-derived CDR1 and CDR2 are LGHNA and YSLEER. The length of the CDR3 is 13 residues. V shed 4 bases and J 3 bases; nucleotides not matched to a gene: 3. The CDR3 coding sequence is TGCGCCAGCAGCCCGGGACTATACTACGAGCAGTACTTC. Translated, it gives CASSPGLYYEQYF.

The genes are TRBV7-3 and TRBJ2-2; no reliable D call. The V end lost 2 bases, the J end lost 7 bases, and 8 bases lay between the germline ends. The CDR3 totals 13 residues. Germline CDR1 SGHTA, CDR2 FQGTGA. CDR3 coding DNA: TGTGCCAGCAGCTTATATCGCGACGGGGAGCTGTTTTTT. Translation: CASSLYRDGELFF.

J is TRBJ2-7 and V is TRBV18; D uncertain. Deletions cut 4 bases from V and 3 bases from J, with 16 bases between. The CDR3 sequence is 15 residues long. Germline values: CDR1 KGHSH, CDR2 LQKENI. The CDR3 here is CASSLPGSRLYEQYF. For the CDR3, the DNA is TGTGCCAGCTCACTCCCCGGGTCAAGACTCTACGAGCAGTACTTC.

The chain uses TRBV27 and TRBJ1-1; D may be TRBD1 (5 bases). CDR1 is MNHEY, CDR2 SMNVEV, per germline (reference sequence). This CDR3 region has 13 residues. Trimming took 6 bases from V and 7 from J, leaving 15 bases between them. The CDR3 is CASSPEWGGEAFF. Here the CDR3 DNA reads TGTGCCAGCAGCCCCGAGTGGGGCGGTGAAGCTTTCTTT.

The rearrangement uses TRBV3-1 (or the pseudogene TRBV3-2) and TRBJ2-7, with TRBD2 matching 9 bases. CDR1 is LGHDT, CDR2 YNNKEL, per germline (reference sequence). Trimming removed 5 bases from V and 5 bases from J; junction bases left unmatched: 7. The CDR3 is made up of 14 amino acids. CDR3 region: CASSYGLAINEQYF. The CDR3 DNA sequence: TGTGCCAGCAGCTACGGACTAGCGATCAACGAGCAGTACTTC.

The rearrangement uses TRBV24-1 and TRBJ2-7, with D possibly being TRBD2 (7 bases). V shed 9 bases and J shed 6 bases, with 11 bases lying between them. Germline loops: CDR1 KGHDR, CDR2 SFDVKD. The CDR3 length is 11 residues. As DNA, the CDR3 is TGTGCCACCCAGGGAGGGGGCGAGCAGTACTTC. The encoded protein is CATQGGGEQYF.

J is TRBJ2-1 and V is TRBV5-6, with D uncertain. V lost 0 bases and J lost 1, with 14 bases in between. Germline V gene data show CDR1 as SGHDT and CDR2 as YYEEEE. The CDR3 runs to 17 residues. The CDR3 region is CASSLAIIDQSYNEQFF. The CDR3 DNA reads TGTGCCAGCAGCTTGGCCATAATAGATCAATCCTACAATGAGCAGTTCTTC. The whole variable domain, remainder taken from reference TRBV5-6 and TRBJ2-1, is DAGVTQSPTHLIKTRGQQVTLRCSPKSGHDTVSWYQQALGQGPQFIFQYYEEEERQRGNFPDRFSGHQFPNYSSELNVNALLLGDSALYLCASSLAIIDQSYNEQFFGPGTRLTVL.

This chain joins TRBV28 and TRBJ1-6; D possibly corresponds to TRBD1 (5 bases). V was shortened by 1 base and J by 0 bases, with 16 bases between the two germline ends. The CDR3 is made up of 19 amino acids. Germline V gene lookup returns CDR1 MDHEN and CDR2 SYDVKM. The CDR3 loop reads CASSLSGLQPISYNSPLHF. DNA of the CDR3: TGTGCCAGCAGTTTATCGGGACTTCAACCTATCTCCTATAATTCACCCCTCCACTTT.

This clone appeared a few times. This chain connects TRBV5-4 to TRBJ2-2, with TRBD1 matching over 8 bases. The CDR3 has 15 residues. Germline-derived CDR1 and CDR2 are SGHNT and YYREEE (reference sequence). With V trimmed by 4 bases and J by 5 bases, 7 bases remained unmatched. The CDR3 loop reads CASSTGTGDTGELFF. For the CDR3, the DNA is TGTGCCAGCAGCACCGGGACAGGCGATACCGGGGAGCTGTTTTTT.

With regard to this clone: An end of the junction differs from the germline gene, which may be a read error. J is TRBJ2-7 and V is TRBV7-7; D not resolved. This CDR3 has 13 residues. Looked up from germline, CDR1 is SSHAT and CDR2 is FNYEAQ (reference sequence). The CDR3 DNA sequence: TGTGCTAGCAGCTTAACCCCGGCCTACGAGCAGTACTTC. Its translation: CASSLTPAYEQYF. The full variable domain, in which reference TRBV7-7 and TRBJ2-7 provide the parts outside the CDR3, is GAGVSQSPRYKVTKRGQDVTLRCDPISSHATLYWYQQALGQGPEFLTYFNYEAQPDKSGLPSDRFSAERPEGSISTLTIQRTEQRDSAMYRCASSLTPAYEQYFGPGTRLTVT.

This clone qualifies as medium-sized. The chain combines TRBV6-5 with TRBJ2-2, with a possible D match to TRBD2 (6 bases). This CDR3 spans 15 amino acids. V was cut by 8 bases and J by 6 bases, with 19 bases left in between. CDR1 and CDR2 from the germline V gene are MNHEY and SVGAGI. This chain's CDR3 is CASWRWDLGPGELFF. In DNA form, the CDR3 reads TGTGCCAGCTGGAGATGGGACTTGGGTCCCGGGGAGCTGTTTTTT.

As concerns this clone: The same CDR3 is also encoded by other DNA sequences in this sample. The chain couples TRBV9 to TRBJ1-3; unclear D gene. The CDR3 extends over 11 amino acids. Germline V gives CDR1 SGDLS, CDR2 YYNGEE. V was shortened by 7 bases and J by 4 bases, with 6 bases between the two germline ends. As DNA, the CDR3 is TGTGCCAGCTCTCCCGGAAACACCATATATTTT. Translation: CASSPGNTIYF. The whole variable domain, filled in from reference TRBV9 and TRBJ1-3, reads DSGVTQTPKHLITATGQRVTLRCSPRSGDLSVYWYQQSLDQGLQFLIQYYNGEERAKGNILERFSAQQFPDLHSELNLSSLELGDSALYFCASSPGNTIYFGEGSWLTVV.

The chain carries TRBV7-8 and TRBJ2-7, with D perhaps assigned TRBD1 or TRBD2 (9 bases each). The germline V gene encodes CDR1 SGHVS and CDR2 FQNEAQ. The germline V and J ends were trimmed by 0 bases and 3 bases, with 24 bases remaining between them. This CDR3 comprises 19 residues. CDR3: CASSLAYRGPGAGGYEQYF. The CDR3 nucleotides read TGTGCCAGCAGCTTAGCGTACAGGGGGCCTGGAGCGGGAGGCTACGAGCAGTACTTC.

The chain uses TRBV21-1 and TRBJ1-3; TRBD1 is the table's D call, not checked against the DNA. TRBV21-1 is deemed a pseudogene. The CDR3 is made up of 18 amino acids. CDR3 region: CASNAGPATDRSGNTIYF. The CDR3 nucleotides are TGTGCCAGCAACGCCGGACCCGCGACAGACCGCTCTGGAAACACCATATATTTT.

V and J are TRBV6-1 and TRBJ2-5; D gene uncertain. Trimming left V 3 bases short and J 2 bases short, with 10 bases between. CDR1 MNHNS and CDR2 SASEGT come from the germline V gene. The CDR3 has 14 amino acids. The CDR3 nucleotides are TGTGCCAGCAGTGACAGACACGTTCAAGAGACCCAGTACTTC. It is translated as CASSDRHVQETQYF.

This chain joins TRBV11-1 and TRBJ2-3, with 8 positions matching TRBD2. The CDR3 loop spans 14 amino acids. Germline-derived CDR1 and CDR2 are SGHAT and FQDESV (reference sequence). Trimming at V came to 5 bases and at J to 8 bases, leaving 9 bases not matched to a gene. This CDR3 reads CASSAGLGRTTQYF. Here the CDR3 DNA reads TGTGCCAGCAGCGCGGGACTAGGGCGTACTACGCAGTATTTT. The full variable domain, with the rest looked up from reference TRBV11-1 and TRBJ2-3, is EAEVAQSPRYKITEKSQAVAFWCDPISGHATLYWYRQILGQGPELLVQFQDESVVDDSQLPKDRFSAERLKGVDSTLKIQPAELGDSAMYLCASSAGLGRTTQYFGPGTRLTVL.

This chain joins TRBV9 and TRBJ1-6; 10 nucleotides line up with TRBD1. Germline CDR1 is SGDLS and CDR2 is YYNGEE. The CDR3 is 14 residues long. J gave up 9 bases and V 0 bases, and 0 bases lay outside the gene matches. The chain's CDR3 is CASSVGDRGSPLHF. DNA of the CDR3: TGTGCCAGCAGCGTAGGGGACAGGGGTTCACCCCTCCACTTT.